The present T cell receptor beta chain was sequenced within a study of shared clonotypes between healthy human individuals. TCRdb's copy holds only in-frame clones and misses some; the assay was immunoSEQ multiplex PCR. The repertoire holds approximately 1,000,000 clones, with 60% to 85% as singletons. Worth noting for this clone: This sample includes further DNA sequences coding for the same CDR3.

Germline-derived CDR1 and CDR2 are SGHAT and FQNNGV. V was pared by 5 bases and J by 4 bases, with 6 bases between. The length of the CDR3 is 12 residues. Sequencing was performed on memory CD4+ T cells from PBMCs. Described subset: CD45RA-negative fraction. This chain joins TRBV11-2 and TRBJ1-3; D is unclear. The origin of this receptor is a man between 18 and 29 years old in good health. Some clones in this sample may be carry-over from other donors' samples. The CDR3 nucleotides are TGTGCCAGCAGCCTCGGGGGAAACACCATATATTTT. It encodes CASSLGGNTIYF.